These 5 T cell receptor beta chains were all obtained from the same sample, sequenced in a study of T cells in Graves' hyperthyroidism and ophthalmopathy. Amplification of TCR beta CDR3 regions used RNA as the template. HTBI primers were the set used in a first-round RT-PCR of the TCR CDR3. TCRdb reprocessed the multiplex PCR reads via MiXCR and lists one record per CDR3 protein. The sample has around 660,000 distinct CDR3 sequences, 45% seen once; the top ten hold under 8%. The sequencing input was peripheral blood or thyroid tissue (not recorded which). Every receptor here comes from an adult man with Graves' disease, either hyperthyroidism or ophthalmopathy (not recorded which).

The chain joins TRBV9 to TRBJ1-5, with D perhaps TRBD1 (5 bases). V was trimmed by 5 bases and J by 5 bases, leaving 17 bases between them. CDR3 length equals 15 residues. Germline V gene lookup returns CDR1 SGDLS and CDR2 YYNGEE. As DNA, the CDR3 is TGTGCCAGCAGTTTAGTAGCAGGGTCCCATCAGCCCCAGCATTTT. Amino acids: CASSLVAGSHQPQHF.

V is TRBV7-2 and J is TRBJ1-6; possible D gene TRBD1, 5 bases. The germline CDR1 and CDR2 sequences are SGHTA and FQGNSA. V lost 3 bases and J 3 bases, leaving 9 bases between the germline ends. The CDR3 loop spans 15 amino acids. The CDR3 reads CASSFQGGYNSPLHF. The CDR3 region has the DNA TGTGCCAGCAGCTTCCAGGGCGGCTATAATTCACCCCTCCACTTT.

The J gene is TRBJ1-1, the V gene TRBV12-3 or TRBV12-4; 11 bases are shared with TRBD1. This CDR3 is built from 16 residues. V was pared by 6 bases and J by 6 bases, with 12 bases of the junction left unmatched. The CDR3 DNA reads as TGTGCCAGCAGCGACGGACAGGGGGCTTATAAGGCTGAAGCTTTCTTT. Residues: CASSDGQGAYKAEAFF.

The CDR3 DNA reads TGTGCCAGCAGTGGGCCTTATTTCGAAAAACTGTTTTTT. It codes for CASSGPYFEKLFF. The chain combines TRBV7-9 with TRBJ1-4; D unresolved. The CDR3 has 13 residues. The germline V and J ends were trimmed by 6 bases and 8 bases, with 13 bases remaining between them. From germline, CDR1 is SEHNR and CDR2 FQNEAQ (reference sequence).

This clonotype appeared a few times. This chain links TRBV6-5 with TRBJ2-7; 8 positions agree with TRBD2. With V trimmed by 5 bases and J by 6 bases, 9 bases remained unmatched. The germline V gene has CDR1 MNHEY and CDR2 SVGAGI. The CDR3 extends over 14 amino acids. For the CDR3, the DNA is TGTGCCAGCAGTCGGACTAGCCGGCCCAGCGAGCAGTACTTC. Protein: CASSRTSRPSEQYF.